This is a list of T cell receptor beta chains from one sample in a study of blood T cells in healthy people across ages. MiXCR, run by TCRdb on the 5' RACE reads, gives a single entry per CDR3 protein. The repertoire holds about a million distinct CDR3 sequences, with roughly 48% as singletons. The source material was blood. These TCRs come from a man aged 30 to 45 in good health. Both conserved end residues are part of each CDR3. Each record gives: clone size, J gene, V gene, D gene, CDR3 DNA, CDR3 protein. The D gene is left open where the match is weak. Expanded clones are given a class, and other clones once, few, many or no size at all.

clone size: .
J gene: TRBJ1-2
V gene: TRBV27
D gene: .
CDR3 DNA: TGTGCCAGCAGCTCTACGGGGGCCGCATATGGCTACACCTTC
CDR3 protein: CASSSTGAAYGYTF

clone size: .
J gene: TRBJ1-1
V gene: TRBV18
D gene: .
CDR3 DNA: TGTGCCAGCTCACCACCGAGAGGAGGACTCACTGAAGCTTTCTTT
CDR3 protein: CASSPPRGGLTEAFF

clone size: few
J gene: TRBJ2-1
V gene: TRBV2
D gene: .
CDR3 DNA: TGTGCCAGCAGTGAATCCGGGTCCCGCAATGAGCAGTTCTTC
CDR3 protein: CASSESGSRNEQFF

clone size: few
J gene: TRBJ2-3
V gene: TRBV4-2
D gene: .
CDR3 DNA: TGTGCCAGCAGCCAAGGGGCGGCAGATACGCAGTATTTT
CDR3 protein: CASSQGAADTQYF

clone size: few
J gene: TRBJ1-6
V gene: TRBV4-2
D gene: .
CDR3 DNA: TGTGCCAGCAGCCAAGGGGAGGGATTGTCACCCCTCCACTTT
CDR3 protein: CASSQGEGLSPLHF

clone size: .
J gene: TRBJ2-1
V gene: TRBV25-1
D gene: .
CDR3 DNA: TGTGCCAGCAGTGAACATACAGGGAGGGATGAGCAGTTCTTC
CDR3 protein: CASSEHTGRDEQFF

clone size: .
J gene: TRBJ2-3
V gene: TRBV29-1
D gene: TRBD1
CDR3 DNA: TGCAGCGTATCACAGGGGATTGATACGCAGTATTTT
CDR3 protein: CSVSQGIDTQYF

clone size: .
J gene: TRBJ2-2
V gene: TRBV27
D gene: TRBD1
CDR3 DNA: TGTGCCAGAGCAGTTGGGGCTGTGGACAGGGGGAACACCGGGGAGCTGTTTTTT
CDR3 protein: CARAVGAVDRGNTGELFF

clone size: .
J gene: TRBJ2-7
V gene: TRBV3-1
D gene: TRBD2
CDR3 DNA: TGTGCCAGCAGCCAAGATGCGGGGGGCTTTTTAAACGAGCAGTACTTC
CDR3 protein: CASSQDAGGFLNEQYF

clone size: .
J gene: TRBJ1-5
V gene: TRBV6-5
D gene: TRBD1
CDR3 DNA: TGTGCCAGCAGCGATGGGACAGGGGGGTATCAGCCCCAGCATTTT
CDR3 protein: CASSDGTGGYQPQHF

clone size: .
J gene: TRBJ2-7
V gene: TRBV4-3
D gene: .
CDR3 DNA: TGCGCCAGCAGCCAAGATATGGGCAACTCCTACGAGCAGTACTTC
CDR3 protein: CASSQDMGNSYEQYF

clone size: .
J gene: TRBJ2-5
V gene: TRBV10-3
D gene: TRBD1
CDR3 DNA: TGTGCCATCGGGACCGGGACAGGGGAGACCCAGTACTTC
CDR3 protein: CAIGTGTGETQYF

clone size: .
J gene: TRBJ1-4
V gene: TRBV29-1
D gene: .
CDR3 DNA: TGCAGCGTTGTATCGGATTCGGCAAATGAAAAACTGTTTTTT
CDR3 protein: CSVVSDSANEKLFF

clone size: .
J gene: TRBJ1-1
V gene: TRBV30
D gene: .
CDR3 DNA: TGTGCCTGGAGTGCCCGGCAGAACACTGAAGCTTTCTTT
CDR3 protein: CAWSARQNTEAFF

clone size: once
J gene: TRBJ1-1
V gene: TRBV3-1
D gene: TRBD1
CDR3 DNA: TGTGCCAGCAGCCCCTCGGGACAGTTGAACACTGAAGCTTTCTTT
CDR3 protein: CASSPSGQLNTEAFF

clone size: .
J gene: TRBJ2-7
V gene: TRBV5-1
D gene: TRBD1
CDR3 DNA: TGCGCCAGCAGAACACAAGGGGGCTCAGGGATCCACGAGCAGTACTTC
CDR3 protein: CASRTQGGSGIHEQYF

clone size: .
J gene: TRBJ2-7
V gene: TRBV4-2
D gene: TRBD2
CDR3 DNA: TGTGCCAGCAGCCCCGGACTAGATATTTACGAGCAGTACTTC
CDR3 protein: CASSPGLDIYEQYF

clone size: many
J gene: TRBJ1-2
V gene: TRBV12-3/TRBV12-4
D gene: .
CDR3 DNA: TGTGCCAGCAACGGAGGGCAGTCGAACTATGGCTACACCTTC
CDR3 protein: CASNGGQSNYGYTF

clone size: few
J gene: TRBJ2-1
V gene: TRBV9
D gene: .
CDR3 DNA: TGTGCCAGCAGCCTCCGGGCCCCGGCCCGAGACTCCCTCAATGAGCAGTTCTTC
CDR3 protein: CASSLRAPARDSLNEQFF

clone size: .
J gene: TRBJ1-2
V gene: TRBV5-1
D gene: TRBD1
CDR3 DNA: TGCGCCAGCAGCCAGAACAGGGGGAATACCTATGGCTACACCTTC
CDR3 protein: CASSQNRGNTYGYTF